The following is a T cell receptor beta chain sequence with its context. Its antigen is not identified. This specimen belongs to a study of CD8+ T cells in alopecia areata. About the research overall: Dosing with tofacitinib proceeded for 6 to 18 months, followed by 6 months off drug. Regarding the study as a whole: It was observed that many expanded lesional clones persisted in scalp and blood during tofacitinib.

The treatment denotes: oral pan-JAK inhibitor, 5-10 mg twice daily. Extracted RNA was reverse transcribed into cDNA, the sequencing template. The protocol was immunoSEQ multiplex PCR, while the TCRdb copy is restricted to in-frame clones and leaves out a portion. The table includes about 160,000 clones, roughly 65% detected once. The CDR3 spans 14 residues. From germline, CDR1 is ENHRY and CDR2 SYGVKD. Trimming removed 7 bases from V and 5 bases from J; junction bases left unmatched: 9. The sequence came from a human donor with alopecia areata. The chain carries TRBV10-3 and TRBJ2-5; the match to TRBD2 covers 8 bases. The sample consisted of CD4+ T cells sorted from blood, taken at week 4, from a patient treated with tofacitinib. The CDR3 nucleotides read TGTGCCATCAATAACGGGGGGGCCGGGGAGACCCAGTACTTC. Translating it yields CAINNGGAGETQYF.